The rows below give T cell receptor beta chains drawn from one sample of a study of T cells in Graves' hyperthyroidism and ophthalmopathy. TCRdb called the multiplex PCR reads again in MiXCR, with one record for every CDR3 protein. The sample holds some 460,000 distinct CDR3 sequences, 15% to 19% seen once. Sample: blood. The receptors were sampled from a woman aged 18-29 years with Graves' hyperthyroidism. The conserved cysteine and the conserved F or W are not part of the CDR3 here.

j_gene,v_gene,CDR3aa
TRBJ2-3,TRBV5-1,ASSYQGSTDTQY
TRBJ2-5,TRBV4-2,ASSQGTSGGSFQETQY
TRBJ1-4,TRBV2,ASNDRPNEKLF
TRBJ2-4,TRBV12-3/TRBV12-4,ASSFRTGRGAKNIQY
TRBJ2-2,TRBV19,ASSMGEGASTGELF
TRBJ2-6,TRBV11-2,ASSLPGTAASGANVLT
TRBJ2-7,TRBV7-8,ASSLAQGEQY
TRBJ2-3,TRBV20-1,SARAAPGDTQY
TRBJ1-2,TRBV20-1,SATQAGIYGYT
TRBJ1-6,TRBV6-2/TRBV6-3,ASSPPRTGSSPLH
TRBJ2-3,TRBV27,ASSPDRGTDTQY
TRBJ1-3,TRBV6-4,ASSYKASGNTIY
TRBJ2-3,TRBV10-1,ASSEGRADTDTQY
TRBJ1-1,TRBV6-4,ASSDSWNTEAF
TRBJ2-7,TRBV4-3,ASSPDKSSYEQY
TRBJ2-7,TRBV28,ASSSRLQGGNEQY
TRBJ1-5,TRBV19,ASRGAHSNQPQH
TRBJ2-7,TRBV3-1,ASSFGVSTYEQY
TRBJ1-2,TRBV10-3,AISAEGGILPYGYT
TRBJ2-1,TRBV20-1,SARGHRADSYNEQF
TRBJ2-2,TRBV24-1,ATSDLGLAGAPRGELL
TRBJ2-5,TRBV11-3,ASSPTLAGTETQY
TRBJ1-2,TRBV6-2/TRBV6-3,ASSPGRSQLPGYGYT
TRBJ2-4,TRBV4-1,ASSQAMAMSGGDY
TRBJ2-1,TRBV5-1,ASSLGFGTGSDNEQF
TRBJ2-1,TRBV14,ASSHPGTGLRDRSYNEQF
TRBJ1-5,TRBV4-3,ASSQDRAGSNQPQH
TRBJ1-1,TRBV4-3,ASSQARNTNTEAF
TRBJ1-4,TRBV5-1,ATRGSVNEKLF
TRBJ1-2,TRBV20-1,SAPQGEASYGYT
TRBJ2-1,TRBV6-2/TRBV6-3,ASNQAGAGYNEQF
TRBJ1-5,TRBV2,ASNTGGGNQPQH
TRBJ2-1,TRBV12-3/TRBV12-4,ASRVLAGGRKSCNEQF
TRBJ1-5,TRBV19,ASSPEPSNQPQH
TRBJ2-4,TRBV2,ASSAGLAGIQY
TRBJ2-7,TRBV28,ASSSRTERNYEQY